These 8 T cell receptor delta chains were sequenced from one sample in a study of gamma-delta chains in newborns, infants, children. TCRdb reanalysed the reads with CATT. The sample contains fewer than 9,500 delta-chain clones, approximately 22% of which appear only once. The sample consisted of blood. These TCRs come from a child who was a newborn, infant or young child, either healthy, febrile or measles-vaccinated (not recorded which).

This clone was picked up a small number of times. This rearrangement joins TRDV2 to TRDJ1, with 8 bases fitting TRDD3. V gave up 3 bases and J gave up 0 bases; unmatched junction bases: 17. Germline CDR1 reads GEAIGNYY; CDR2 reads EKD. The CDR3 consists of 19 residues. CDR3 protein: CACDSILLGAPRYTDKLIF. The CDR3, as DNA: TGTGCCTGTGACTCGATCTTACTGGGGGCCCCACGGTACACCGATAAACTCATCTTT.

Here the CDR3 DNA reads TGTGCCTGTGACATCTTACTGGGGGATCCTCGACAGACGTACACCGATAAACTCATCTTT. It codes for CACDILLGDPRQTYTDKLIF. This sequence joins TRDV2 and TRDJ1, with 10 bases aligning to TRDD3. V lost 2 bases, J lost 0 bases, and 17 bases stayed unmatched. This CDR3 contains 20 residues. Per germline, CDR1 GEAIGNYY and CDR2 EKD.

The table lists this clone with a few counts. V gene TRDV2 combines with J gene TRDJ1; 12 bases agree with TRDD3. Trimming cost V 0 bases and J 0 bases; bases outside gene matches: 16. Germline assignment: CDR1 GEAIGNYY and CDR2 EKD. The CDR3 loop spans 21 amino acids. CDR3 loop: CACDTVRAGGYGAEYTDKLIF. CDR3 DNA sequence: TGTGCCTGTGACACCGTCCGCGCTGGGGGATACGGGGCAGAATACACCGATAAACTCATCTTT.

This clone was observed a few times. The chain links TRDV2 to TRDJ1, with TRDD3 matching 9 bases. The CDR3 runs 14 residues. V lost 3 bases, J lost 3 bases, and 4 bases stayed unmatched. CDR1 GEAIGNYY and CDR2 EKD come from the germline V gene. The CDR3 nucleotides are TGTGCCTGTGACGGACTGGGGGAGTCCGATAAACTCATCTTT. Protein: CACDGLGESDKLIF.

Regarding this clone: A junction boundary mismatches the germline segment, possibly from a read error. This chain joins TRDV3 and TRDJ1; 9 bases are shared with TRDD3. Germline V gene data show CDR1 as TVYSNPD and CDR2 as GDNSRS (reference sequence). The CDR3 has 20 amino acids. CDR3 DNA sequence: TGTGCCGCCCAATTTTTCTGGGGGATGATACTGGGTACAGAAACCGATAAACCCATCTTT. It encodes CAAQFFWGMILGTETDKPIF. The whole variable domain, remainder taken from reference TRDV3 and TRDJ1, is CDKVTQSSPDQTVASGSEVVLLCTYDTVYSNPDLFWYRIRPDYSFQFVFYGDNSRSEGADFTQGRFSVKHILTQKAFHLVISPVRTEDSATYYCAAQFFWGMILGTETDKPIFGKGTRVTVEP.

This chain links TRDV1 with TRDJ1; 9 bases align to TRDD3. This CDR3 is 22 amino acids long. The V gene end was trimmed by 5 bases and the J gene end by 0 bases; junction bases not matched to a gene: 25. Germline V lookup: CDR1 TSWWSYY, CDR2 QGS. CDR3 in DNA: TGTGCTCTTGGGCTGCAGGCCTTCCCCGTTTTACTGGGGGACTCGTACACCGATAAACTCATCTTT. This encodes CALGLQAFPVLLGDSYTDKLIF.

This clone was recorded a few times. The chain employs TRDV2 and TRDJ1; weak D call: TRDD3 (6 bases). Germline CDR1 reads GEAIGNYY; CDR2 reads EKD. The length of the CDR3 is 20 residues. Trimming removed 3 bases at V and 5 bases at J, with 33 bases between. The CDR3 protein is CACDPLNLGGGGLGADKLIF. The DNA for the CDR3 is TGTGCCTGTGACCCACTCAACCTAGGGGGTGGGGGCCTAGGCGCGGATAAACTCATCTTT.

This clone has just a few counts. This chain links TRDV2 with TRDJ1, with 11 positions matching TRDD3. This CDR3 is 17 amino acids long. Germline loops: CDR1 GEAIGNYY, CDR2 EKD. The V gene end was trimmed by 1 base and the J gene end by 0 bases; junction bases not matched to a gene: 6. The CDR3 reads CACDTVLGDKYTDKLIF. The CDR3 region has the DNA TGTGCCTGTGACACTGTACTGGGGGATAAGTACACCGATAAACTCATCTTT.